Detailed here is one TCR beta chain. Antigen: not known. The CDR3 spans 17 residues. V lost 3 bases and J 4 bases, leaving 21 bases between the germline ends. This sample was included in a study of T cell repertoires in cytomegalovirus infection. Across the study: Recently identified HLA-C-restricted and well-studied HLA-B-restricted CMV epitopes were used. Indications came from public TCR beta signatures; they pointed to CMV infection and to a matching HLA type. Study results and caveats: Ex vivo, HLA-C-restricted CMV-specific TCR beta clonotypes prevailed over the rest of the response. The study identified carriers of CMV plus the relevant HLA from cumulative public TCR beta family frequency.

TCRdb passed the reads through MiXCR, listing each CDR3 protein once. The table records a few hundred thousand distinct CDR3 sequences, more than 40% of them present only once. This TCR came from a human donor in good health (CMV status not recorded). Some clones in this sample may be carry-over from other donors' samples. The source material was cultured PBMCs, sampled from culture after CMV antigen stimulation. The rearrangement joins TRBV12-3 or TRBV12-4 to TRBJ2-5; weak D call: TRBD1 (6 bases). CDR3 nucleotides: TGTGCCAGCAGTTTCTCTCCGGACAGTTCTGGGGGAGAGACCCAGTACTTC. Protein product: CASSFSPDSSGGETQYF.